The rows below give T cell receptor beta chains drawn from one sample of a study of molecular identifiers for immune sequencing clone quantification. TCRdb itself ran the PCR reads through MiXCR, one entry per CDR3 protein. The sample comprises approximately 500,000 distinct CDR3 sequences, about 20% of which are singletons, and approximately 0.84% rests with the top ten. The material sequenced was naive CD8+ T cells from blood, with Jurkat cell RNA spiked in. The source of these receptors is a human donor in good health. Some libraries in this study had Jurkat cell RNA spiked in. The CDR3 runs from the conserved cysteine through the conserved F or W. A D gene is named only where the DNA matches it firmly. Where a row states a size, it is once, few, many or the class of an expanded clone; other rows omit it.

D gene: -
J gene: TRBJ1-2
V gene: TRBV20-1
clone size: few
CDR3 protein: CSARYNYGYTF
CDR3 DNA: TGCAGTGCTAGATATAACTATGGCTACACCTTC

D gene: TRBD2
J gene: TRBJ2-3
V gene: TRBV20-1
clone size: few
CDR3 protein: CSAPRLAGSMTDTQYF
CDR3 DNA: TGCAGTGCCCCGAGACTAGCGGGAAGTATGACAGATACGCAGTATTTT

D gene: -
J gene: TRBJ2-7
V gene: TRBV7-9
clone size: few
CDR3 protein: CASSLSFFYEQYF
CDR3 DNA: TGTGCCAGCAGCTTAAGTTTCTTCTACGAGCAGTACTTC

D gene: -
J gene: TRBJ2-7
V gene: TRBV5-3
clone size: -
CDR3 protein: CASSLEERLWGSARYEQYF
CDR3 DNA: TGTGCCAGCAGCTTGGAGGAGAGGCTTTGGGGGTCGGCCAGATACGAGCAGTACTTC

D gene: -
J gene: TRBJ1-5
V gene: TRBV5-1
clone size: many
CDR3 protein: CASSLGTGSTQPQHF
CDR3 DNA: TGCGCCAGCAGCTTGGGTACAGGGTCCACTCAGCCCCAGCATTTT

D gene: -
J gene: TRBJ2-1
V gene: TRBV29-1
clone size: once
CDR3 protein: CSAEGLPAANEQFF
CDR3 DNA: TGCAGCGCTGAAGGATTACCAGCGGCCAATGAGCAGTTCTTC

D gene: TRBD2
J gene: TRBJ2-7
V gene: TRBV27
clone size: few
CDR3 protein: CASSWRGGITSYEQYF
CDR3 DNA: TGTGCCAGCAGTTGGCGGGGGGGGATCACCTCCTACGAGCAGTACTTC

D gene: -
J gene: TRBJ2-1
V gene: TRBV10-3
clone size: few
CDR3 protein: CAIRGDGYNEQFF
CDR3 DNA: TGTGCCATCAGAGGGGACGGCTACAATGAGCAGTTCTTC

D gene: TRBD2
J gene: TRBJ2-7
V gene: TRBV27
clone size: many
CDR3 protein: CASSYLLAGGPYEQYF
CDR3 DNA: TGTGCCAGCAGTTACCTTCTAGCGGGAGGGCCTTACGAGCAGTACTTC

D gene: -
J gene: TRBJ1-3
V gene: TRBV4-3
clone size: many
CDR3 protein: CASSQDLRTLGNTIYF
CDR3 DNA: TGCGCCAGCAGCCAAGATTTGCGTACTCTGGGAAACACCATATATTTT

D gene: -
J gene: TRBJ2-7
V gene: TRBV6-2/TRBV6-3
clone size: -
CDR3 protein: CASSYRREQYF
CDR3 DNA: TGTGCCAGCAGTTACAGACGCGAGCAGTACTTC

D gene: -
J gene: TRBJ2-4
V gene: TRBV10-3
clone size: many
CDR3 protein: CAISESGPGPKNIQYF
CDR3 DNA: TGTGCCATCAGTGAGTCTGGGCCGGGACCCAAAAACATTCAGTACTTC

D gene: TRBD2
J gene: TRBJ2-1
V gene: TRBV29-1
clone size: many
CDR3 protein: CSVLVAGGQRYNEQFF
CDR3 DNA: TGCAGCGTGCTAGTAGCGGGAGGGCAGAGATACAATGAGCAGTTCTTC

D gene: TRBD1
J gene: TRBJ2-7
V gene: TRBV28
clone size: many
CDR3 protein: CASSLTPGQRTEQYF
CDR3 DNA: TGTGCCAGCAGTTTAACCCCGGGACAGAGAACCGAGCAGTACTTC

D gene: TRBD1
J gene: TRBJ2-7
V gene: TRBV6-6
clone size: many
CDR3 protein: CASRRTRQGAGEQYF
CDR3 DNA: TGTGCCAGCAGACGGACGAGACAGGGGGCGGGCGAGCAGTACTTC

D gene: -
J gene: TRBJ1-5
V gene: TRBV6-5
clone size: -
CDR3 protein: CASSSVSGNQPQRF
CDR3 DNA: TGTGCCAGCAGTTCCGTCTCGGGGAATCAGCCCCAGCGTTTT

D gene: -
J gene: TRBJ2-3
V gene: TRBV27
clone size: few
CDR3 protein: CASSLIRADTQYF
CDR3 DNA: TGTGCCAGCAGTTTAATTAGAGCAGATACGCAGTATTTT

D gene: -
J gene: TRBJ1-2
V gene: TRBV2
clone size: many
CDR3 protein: CASSEAMIQIANYGYTF
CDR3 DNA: TGTGCCAGCAGTGAAGCGATGATACAGATTGCTAACTATGGCTACACCTTC

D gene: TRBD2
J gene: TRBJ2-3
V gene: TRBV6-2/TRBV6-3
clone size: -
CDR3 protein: CASSYPGTSASDTQYF
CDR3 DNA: TGTGCCAGCAGTTACCCAGGGACTAGCGCCTCAGATACGCAGTATTTT

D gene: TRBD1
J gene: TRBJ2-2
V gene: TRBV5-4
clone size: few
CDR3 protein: CASSHGTGSSGELFF
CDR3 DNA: TGTGCCAGCAGCCACGGGACAGGGAGCTCCGGGGAGCTGTTTTTT

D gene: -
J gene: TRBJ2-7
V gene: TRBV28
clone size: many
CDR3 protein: CAVRGATMVRSSYEQYF
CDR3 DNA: TGTGCCGTACGAGGGGCCACCATGGTTAGAAGCTCCTACGAGCAGTACTTC

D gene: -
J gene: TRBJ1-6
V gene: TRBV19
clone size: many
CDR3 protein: CASSTTGWNSPLHF
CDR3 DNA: TGTGCCAGTAGTACGACAGGCTGGAATTCACCCCTCCACTTT

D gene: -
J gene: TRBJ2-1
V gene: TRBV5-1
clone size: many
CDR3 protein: CASSGGGRESYNEQFF
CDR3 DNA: TGCGCCAGCAGCGGAGGCGGGCGCGAGTCCTACAATGAGCAGTTCTTC

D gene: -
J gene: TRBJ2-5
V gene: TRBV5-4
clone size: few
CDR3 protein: CASSTSEAETQYF
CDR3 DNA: TGTGCCAGCAGCACTTCGGAGGCGGAGACCCAGTACTTC

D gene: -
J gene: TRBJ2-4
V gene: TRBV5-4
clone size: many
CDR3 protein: CASSLAGTPALF
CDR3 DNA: TGTGCCAGCAGCTTGGCGGGGACTCCCGCACTCTTC

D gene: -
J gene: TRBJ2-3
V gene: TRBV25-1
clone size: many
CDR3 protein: CASSSGPAADTQYF
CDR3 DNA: TGTGCCAGCAGTTCGGGCCCAGCGGCAGATACGCAGTATTTT

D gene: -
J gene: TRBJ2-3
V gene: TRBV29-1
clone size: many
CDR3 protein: CSAQGSPTDTQYF
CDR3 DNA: TGCAGCGCTCAGGGGTCACCCACAGATACGCAGTATTTT

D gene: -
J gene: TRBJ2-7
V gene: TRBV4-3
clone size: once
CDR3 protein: CASSQGDMLYEQYF
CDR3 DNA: TGCGCCAGCAGCCAAGGTGACATGCTGTACGAGCAGTACTTC

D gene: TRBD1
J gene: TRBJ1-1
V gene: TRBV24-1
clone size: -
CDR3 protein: CATSDSGGEAFF
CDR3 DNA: TGTGCCACCAGTGATTCAGGGGGAGAGGCTTTCTTT

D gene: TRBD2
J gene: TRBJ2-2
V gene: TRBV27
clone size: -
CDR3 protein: CASSSDSGLAGETGELFF
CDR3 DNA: TGTGCCAGCAGTTCCGATTCGGGACTAGCGGGAGAGACCGGGGAGCTGTTTTTT

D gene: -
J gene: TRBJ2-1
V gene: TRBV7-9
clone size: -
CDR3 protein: CASSCLDEGEQFF
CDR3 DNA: TGTGCCAGCAGCTGCCTGGACGAAGGAGAGCAGTTCTTC

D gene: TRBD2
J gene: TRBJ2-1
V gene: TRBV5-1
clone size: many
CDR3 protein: CASSGRTRVDEQFF
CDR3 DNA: TGCGCCAGCAGCGGGAGGACTAGGGTCGATGAGCAGTTCTTC

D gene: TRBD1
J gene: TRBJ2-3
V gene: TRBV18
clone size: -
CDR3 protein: CASSGQGTDTQYF
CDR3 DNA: TGTGCCAGCTCTGGACAGGGAACAGATACGCAGTATTTT

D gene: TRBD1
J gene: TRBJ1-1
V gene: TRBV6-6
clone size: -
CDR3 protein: CASSHTFNRDRNTEAFF
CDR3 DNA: TGTGCCAGCAGCCACACTTTCAACCGGGACAGGAACACTGAAGCTTTCTTT

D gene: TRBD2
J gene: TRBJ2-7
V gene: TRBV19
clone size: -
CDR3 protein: CASSILAGVDEQYF
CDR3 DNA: TGTGCCAGTAGTATCCTAGCGGGAGTAGACGAGCAGTACTTC

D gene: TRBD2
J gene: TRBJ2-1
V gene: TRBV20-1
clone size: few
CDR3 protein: CSATSSGLAVDEQFF
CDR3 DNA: TGCAGTGCTACCAGTTCAGGACTAGCGGTCGATGAGCAGTTCTTC

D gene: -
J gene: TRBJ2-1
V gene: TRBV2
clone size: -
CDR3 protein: CASRGQGGVGEQFF
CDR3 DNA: TGTGCCAGCAGAGGGCAGGGGGGGGTAGGTGAGCAGTTCTTC

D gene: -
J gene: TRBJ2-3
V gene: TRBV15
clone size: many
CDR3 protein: CATSRDGSRGVTSTDTQYF
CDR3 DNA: TGTGCCACCAGCAGAGATGGTTCTAGGGGGGTGACTAGCACAGATACGCAGTATTTT

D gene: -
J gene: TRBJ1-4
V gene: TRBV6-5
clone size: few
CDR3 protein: CASSLTREGGEKLFF
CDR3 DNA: TGTGCCAGCAGTCTAACCCGGGAAGGAGGTGAAAAACTGTTTTTT

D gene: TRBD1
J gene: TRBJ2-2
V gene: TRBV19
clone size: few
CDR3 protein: CASSIIPGQGYTGELFF
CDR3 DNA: TGTGCCAGTAGTATAATACCGGGACAGGGATACACCGGGGAGCTGTTTTTT

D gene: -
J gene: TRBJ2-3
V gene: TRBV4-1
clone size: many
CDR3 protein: CASSTEDPGDTQYF
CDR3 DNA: TGCGCCAGCAGTACTGAAGATCCCGGGGATACGCAGTATTTT

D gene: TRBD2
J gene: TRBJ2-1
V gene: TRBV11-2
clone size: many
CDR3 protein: CASSLGGTSGNNEQFF
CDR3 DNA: TGTGCCAGCAGCTTAGGAGGGACTAGCGGGAACAATGAGCAGTTCTTC

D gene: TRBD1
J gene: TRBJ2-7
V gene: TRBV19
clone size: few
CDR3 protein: CASSQNIRGPYEQYF
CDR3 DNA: TGTGCCAGTAGCCAAAATATTAGGGGGCCCTACGAGCAGTACTTC

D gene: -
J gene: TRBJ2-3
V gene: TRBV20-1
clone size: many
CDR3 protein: CSARLELGDFVLSTDTQYF
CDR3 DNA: TGCAGTGCTAGACTAGAACTTGGGGACTTCGTATTAAGCACAGATACGCAGTATTTT

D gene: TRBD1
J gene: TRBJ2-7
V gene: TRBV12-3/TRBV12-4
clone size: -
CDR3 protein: CASSFGTGGTYEQYF
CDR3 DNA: TGTGCCAGCAGTTTCGGGACAGGGGGTACCTACGAGCAGTACTTC

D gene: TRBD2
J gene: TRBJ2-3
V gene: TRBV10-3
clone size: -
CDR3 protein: CAISVSTSGSEDTGTQYF
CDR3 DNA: TGTGCCATCAGTGTCTCGACTAGCGGGAGCGAGGACACAGGTACGCAGTATTTT